Each of the 10 T cell receptor beta chains below was sequenced from the same sample in a study of identical twins. TCRdb reanalysed the 5' RACE reads using MiXCR and keeps one entry per CDR3 protein. The sample contains roughly 1,500,000 distinct CDR3 sequences, under 35% of which appear only once. Source material: cord blood. The receptors stem from a newborn girl in good health.

As DNA, the CDR3 is TGTGCCAGCAGCCCTTGGAGGGGGCGCGAAGCTAACTATGGCTACACCTTC. Protein sequence: CASSPWRGREANYGYTF. The V gene is TRBV14, the J gene TRBJ1-2; the match to TRBD1 covers 7 bases. Germline V gene data show CDR1 as SGHDN and CDR2 as FVKESK. The CDR3 has 17 amino acids. The V segment lost 4 bases and the J segment 0 bases; nucleotides outside the gene matches: 11. The entire variable domain, with the rest obtained from reference TRBV14 and TRBJ1-2, is as follows: EAGVTQFPSHSVIEKGQTVTLRCDPISGHDNLYWYRRVMGKEIKFLLHFVKESKQDESGMPNNRFLAERTGGTYSTLKVQPAELEDSGVYFCASSPWRGREANYGYTFGSGTRLTVV.

Concerning this clonotype: The conserved phenylalanine or tryptophan normally closing the CDR3 is absent here, so this likely arose from a read error. This chain connects TRBV10-2 to TRBJ1-2, with a possible D match to TRBD1 (5 bases). The CDR3 has 12 amino acids. Germline loops: CDR1 WSHSY, CDR2 SAAADI. V lost 6 bases to trimming and J lost 2 bases, with 7 bases between them. CDR3 nucleotides: TGCGCCAGCAGCCCAGGGAACTATGGCTACACCGTC. Protein sequence: CASSPGNYGYTV.

The rearrangement links TRBV2 to TRBJ1-5; a weak D match, TRBD1 (5 bases). The V end was cut by 5 bases, the J end by 7 bases, with 18 bases between. The CDR3 spans 15 residues. Per germline, CDR1 SNHLY and CDR2 FYNNEI. CDR3 in DNA: TGTGCCAGCAGTCCCCATTCGGGACTCCACCAGCCCCAGCATTTT. It codes for CASSPHSGLHQPQHF.

The V and J genes are TRBV20-1 and TRBJ2-7, with D hard to call. With the DNA end fitting TRBJ2-4 better, the J assignment may be wrong. In germline, CDR1 is DFQATT, CDR2 SNEGSKA (reference sequence). The length of the CDR3 is 16 residues. CDR3: CSASGLLVFGKNIQYF. The CDR3, as DNA: TGCAGTGCTAGTGGGTTGCTAGTTTTCGGTAAAAACATTCAGTACTTC.

This chain joins TRBV20-1 and TRBJ2-5; 8 bases line up with TRBD2. Germline lookup yields CDR1 DFQATT and CDR2 SNEGSKA (reference sequence). Losses at the gene ends were 8 bases for V and 5 bases for J; bases not matched to a gene: 13. This CDR3 spans 14 amino acids. The CDR3 region is CSYEKRGRGETQYF. CDR3 nucleotide sequence: TGCAGTTATGAGAAGCGGGGGCGGGGTGAGACCCAGTACTTC.

This clonotype appeared a few times. The V call is TRBV9, the J call TRBJ2-1; D remains ambiguous. Trimming took off 4 bases at V and 7 bases at J, with 12 bases between the two ends. CDR3 length equals 13 residues. Per the germline V gene, CDR1 is SGDLS and CDR2 is YYNGEE. CDR3 loop: CASSRSAGNEQFF. The CDR3 region has the DNA TGTGCCAGCAGCAGGTCGGCTGGGAATGAGCAGTTCTTC.

Concerning this clonotype itself: Its ends do not fully match the called genes, so a read error is possible. The rearrangement joins TRBV5-6 to TRBJ1-5, with TRBD1 identical over 8 bases. CDR1 and CDR2 (germline): SGHDT, YYEEEE. The CDR3 extends over 13 amino acids. CDR3: CASSPGGNHPQHF. In nucleotides, the CDR3 is TGTGCCAGCAGCCCAGGGGGCAATCATCCCCAGCATTTT.

This clonotype occurred a few times. This chain connects TRBV2 to TRBJ1-6, with TRBD1 matching 7 bases. CDR1 SNHLY and CDR2 FYNNEI come from the germline V gene. The CDR3 is made up of 15 amino acids. V was pared by 4 bases and J by 3 bases, with 3 bases of the junction left unmatched. The CDR3 region has the DNA TGTGCCAGCAGTGCGTCAGGGGGCTATAATTCACCCCTCCACTTT. It yields the protein CASSASGGYNSPLHF. The variable domain in full, completed from reference TRBV2 and TRBJ1-6, reads EPEVTQTPSHQVTQMGQEVILRCVPISNHLYFYWYRQILGQKVEFLVSFYNNEISEKSEIFDDQFSVERPDGSNFTLKIRSTKLEDSAMYFCASSASGGYNSPLHFGNGTRLTVT.

The chain joins TRBV5-1 to TRBJ2-1; 9 positions match TRBD2. J gave up 6 bases and V 5 bases, and 9 bases lay outside the gene matches. The CDR3 spans 15 residues. Germline values: CDR1 SGHRS, CDR2 YFSETQ. CDR3 bases: TGCGCCAGCAGGCTGGTGTCTAGCGGGATCAATGAGCAGTTCTTC. Translating gives CASRLVSSGINEQFF.

The V call is TRBV25-1, the J call TRBJ2-2; D remains unclear. This CDR3 is built from 18 residues. CDR1 and CDR2 (germline): MGHDK, SYGVNS. V was cut by 0 bases and J by 0 bases, with 14 bases left in between. CDR3 protein: CASSEYTGQETNTGELFF. The CDR3 nucleotides read TGTGCCAGCAGTGAATATACCGGGCAGGAGACGAACACCGGGGAGCTGTTTTTT.